The clone carrying this TCR beta chain was observed a handful of times. The antigen is not known. This table comes from immunoSEQ multiplex PCR, and its TCRdb copy is limited to in-frame clones, with some not included. This table holds approximately 420,000 clones, around nine tenths found once. The data are from a study of Ad26.COV2.S vaccination and SARS-CoV-2 variants. Study-level background: Donor participated within the Ad26.COV2.S arm of the COV1001 trial. Ad26.COV2.S was injected intramuscularly once or twice, 56 days apart. Whole-study findings and limits: Spike-specific TCR breadth ran higher among vaccine recipients than placebo recipients.

CDR3 length: 15 residues. Germline loops: CDR1 MNHEY, CDR2 SVGEGT. Trimming pared 5 bases from V and 0 bases from J, leaving 11 bases between. Treatment of the sample: about 20 received Ad26.COV2.S at low or high dose, single or two shots; 5 received placebo; per-sample allocation not given. Repertoires come from day 63 after the first vaccine or placebo injection. The receptor was isolated from a person aged 18 to 59 who received the Ad26.COV2.S COVID-19 vaccine or a placebo. The chain couples TRBV6-2 or TRBV6-3 to TRBJ1-5; D is unclear. Specimen: peripheral blood, collected in a trial of Ad26.COV2.S vaccine versus placebo. Written as DNA, the CDR3 is TGTGCCAGCAGTACGACGGGATATAGCAATCAGCCCCAGCATTTT. Its protein product is CASSTTGYSNQPQHF.